The TCR beta chain described here comes from a study of blood T cell repertoires in COVID-19 (TCRdb year 2020). For context, the study as a whole: Samples covering the acute and convalescent phases of COVID-19 were provided by collaborators in the United States, Italy and Spain. The prospective study material was composed of cDNA or gDNA derived from T cells, B-cell-depleted T cells, or PBMCs. The dataset comprised deeply sampled blood TCRbeta repertoires from subjects exposed to, actively infected with, or recovered from COVID-19. The repertoires were released in a freely available public database intended as a resource for research on the immune response to SARS-CoV-2. The samples were drawn from two sources: the first 160 participants of the ongoing ImmuneRACE study, and approximately 1,300 subjects contributed by 6 global collaborators. Nearly every sample came with metadata listing a de-identified subject ID, COVID-19 status, age in years and sex. Where available, HLA class I and class II types were obtained from metadata supplied by the sample provider rather than from assay-based typing.

TCRbeta CDR3 regions were amplified from genomic DNA by means of the immunoSEQ Assay, a bias-controlled multiplex PCR. Per the source publication's procedure: Nucleated cell counts per sample were estimated from amplification of reference gene primers within the assay. Sequence reads were collapsed and filtered to measure the absolute abundance of every unique TCRbeta CDR3 rearrangement. For each sample, productive Simpson clonality was calculated as the square root of Simpson's diversity index across productive rearrangements. This is the immuneACCESS table as TCRdb keeps it, with only in-frame sequences that have V and J called. A part of the clones is gone; compared with another copy, unresolved V genes explain less than half, and the rest is unexplained. V, J and clone size were drawn from that table, and D and trimming were deduced from the DNA. For this sample there are approximately 160,000 clones; roughly 77% appear just once. The ten biggest clones cover approximately 10% of the sample.

According to the germline V gene, CDR1 reads MDHEN and CDR2 reads SYDVKM. Reading from cysteine to phenylalanine, the CDR3 counts 15 amino acids. The kept DNA is CDR3 alone, 45 bases in frame from the first base. The germline ends are 19 bases apart after V is trimmed by 7 bases and J by 4 bases. As concerns this clone: This clone's antigen is unknown. No base-level quality is on record; no much larger clone is a single base apart.

Overall results and qualifications from the work: The amount of clinical and demographic metadata varied by source and participant and was provided uncurated.

Whole blood was collected in K2EDTA tubes by collaborating institutions according to the institutions' own protocols. Collaborator samples were shipped for TCRbeta analysis as frozen whole blood, isolated PBMCs, or DNA extracted from either sample type. The sample comprised peripheral blood. The chain is assembled from TRBV28 and TRBJ1-2, with the D gene call left open. The origin of this receptor is a human donor in a cohort sampled during active COVID-19. CDR3 region: CASNDYSGATYGYTF. The DNA sequence is TGTGCCAGCAATGACTACAGCGGAGCGACCTATGGCTACACCTTC.